This T cell receptor beta chain was identified during a study of blood T cells in healthy people across ages. General study findings and limits: Diversity estimates from one million T cells were considered underestimates.

Through a sample-barcoded 5' primer and a J-beta primer mix, a second PCR was run for about 6 to 11 cycles. TCRdb called the 5' RACE reads again in MiXCR, with one record for every CDR3 protein. The sample carries some 1.8 million distinct CDR3 sequences, more than 35% recorded once. This clonotype was detected a few times. What it binds is unknown. Source material: blood. The clonotype comes from a human donor in good health.

CDR3 protein: CASSLGQPGSYEQYF. DNA of the CDR3: TGTGCCAGCAGCTTAGGACAGCCCGGGAGCTACGAGCAGTACTTC. The chain has TRBV7-2 and TRBJ2-7, with a possible D match to TRBD2 (6 bases). The CDR3 contains 15 residues. Germline V lookup: CDR1 SGHTA, CDR2 FQGNSA. V was pared by 1 base and J by 3 bases, with 13 bases between.